This TCR beta chain was captured by sequencing in a study of response to subunit inactivated influenza vaccine. This clonotype showed up many times. One entry per CDR3 protein results from TCRdb running MiXCR on the RT-PCR reads. The data contain more than 450,000 distinct CDR3 sequences, about 11% of them singletons. The same data also went into a second study, on T cells expressing NK-cell markers. That paper states: TCR beta cDNA was made by 5'RACE template switching with UMIs. Researchers got TCR beta repertoires out of sorted CD3+CD56+NKG2C+, CD3+CD56+NKG2C- and CD3+CD56-NKG2C+ T cells. The authors applied an anti-gamma-delta TCR antibody in several experiments, and it restricted sorting to alpha-beta TCR T cells. In a group of about six donors, dominant NKG2C+ clonotypes represented about 1.0-7.5% of CD8+ T cells. In a handful of donors, dominant clonotypes made up 28.3-60.1% of CD3+CD56-NKG2C+ cells.

This TCR was recovered from a man in his fifties who received an inactivated influenza vaccine. The material sequenced was PBMCs from blood, taken on the day of vaccination.

DNA of the CDR3: TGCGCCAGCAGCCAGATGGCCCTCCAAGAGACCCAGTACTTC. It translates to CASSQMALQETQYF. The gene calls are TRBV5-1 and TRBJ2-5; D is unclear. The CDR3 sequence is 14 residues long. Trimming took off 4 bases at V and 1 base at J, with 11 bases between the two ends. Germline-derived CDR1 and CDR2 are SGHRS and YFSETQ.